The rows below give T cell receptor beta chains drawn from one sample of a study of beta chain features in type 1 diabetes. The assay was immunoSEQ multiplex PCR, and TCRdb's table has in-frame clones only and misses some. The sample carries under 300,000 clones, 11% recorded once. The sample consisted of naive CD4+ T cells from blood. The receptors originated from a man aged 30-40 years with type 1 diabetes. CDR3s include the opening cysteine and the closing phenylalanine or tryptophan. The D gene is left open where the match is weak. Expanded clones are given a class, and other clones once, few, many or no size at all.

11	few	TRBV20-1	.	TRBJ1-1	TGCAGTGCTCCCGAGTTTACTGAAGCTTTCTTT	CSAPEFTEAFF
13	.	TRBV18	.	TRBJ2-7	TGTGCCAGCTCACTCTTGGACAGCCACGAGCAGTACTTC	CASSLLDSHEQYF
13	.	TRBV9	.	TRBJ2-5	TGTGCCAGCAGCGGAGGAGGTCAAGAGACCCAGTACTTC	CASSGGGQETQYF
15	.	TRBV5-4	.	TRBJ1-6	TGTGCCAGCAGCGAGGGGACACGTTATAATTCACCCCTCCACTTT	CASSEGTRYNSPLHF
16	.	TRBV15	TRBD1	TRBJ2-7	TGTGCCACCAGCAGAGCCAGGGGGCGAGTGGGGTACGAGCAGTACTTC	CATSRARGRVGYEQYF
13	.	TRBV9	.	TRBJ2-2	TGTGCCAGCAGCGTAGAAGCCGCCGGGGAGCTGTTTTTT	CASSVEAAGELFF
14	few	TRBV7-2	TRBD1	TRBJ2-5	TGTGCCAGCAGCCCGGGACAGGGGGAATCTACCCAGTACTTC	CASSPGQGESTQYF
12	.	TRBV29-1	.	TRBJ1-1	TGCAGCGTCCAGGGATTTAACACTGAAGCTTTCTTT	CSVQGFNTEAFF
15	few	TRBV30	TRBD2	TRBJ2-7	TGTGCCTGGAGTTTAGCGGGGGCCCTTACCTACGAGCAGTACTTC	CAWSLAGALTYEQYF
15	.	TRBV7-8	.	TRBJ1-5	TGTGCCAGCAGCTTAGGGGGGAGGGGTTCACAGCCCCAGCATTTT	CASSLGGRGSQPQHF
15	few	TRBV5-1	TRBD2	TRBJ2-1	TGCGCCAGCAAAGGACTAGCGGGCCACTACAATGAGCAGTTCTTC	CASKGLAGHYNEQFF
13	few	TRBV29-1	TRBD1	TRBJ1-1	TGCAGCGGCGGACAGGGGGCGAACACTGAAGCTTTCTTT	CSGGQGANTEAFF
15	.	TRBV5-1	TRBD2	TRBJ2-1	TGCGCCAGCAGCTTGGCGTCTAGCGGGGGGCCCGAGCAGTTCTTC	CASSLASSGGPEQFF
14	.	TRBV19	.	TRBJ2-1	TGTGCCAGTAGTATAGGCGGTCGGCACAATGAGCAGTTCTTC	CASSIGGRHNEQFF
12	.	TRBV9	TRBD1	TRBJ1-2	TGTGCCAGCAGCGTAGGGGACAGTGGCTACACCTTC	CASSVGDSGYTF
16	.	TRBV9	TRBD1	TRBJ2-7	TGTGCCAGCAGCCGTGACAGGGGTGGGCTACCCTACGAGCAGTACTTC	CASSRDRGGLPYEQYF
15	few	TRBV5-4	TRBD1	TRBJ1-6	TGTGCCAGCAGCTTGAGACAGGGAATAGGTTCACCCCTCCACTTT	CASSLRQGIGSPLHF
16	few	TRBV9	TRBD2	TRBJ2-3	TGTGCCAGCAGCGTAGCACCGGGACTAAAAACAGATACGCAGTATTTT	CASSVAPGLKTDTQYF
18	.	TRBV7-8	.	TRBJ2-7	TGTGCCAGCAGCTTAGATTACGGTCAGGCCGTACTCTCCTACGAGCAGTACTTC	CASSLDYGQAVLSYEQYF
17	few	TRBV30	TRBD2	TRBJ2-3	TGTGCCTGGATCCCTATCTGGACTAGCGGAGGCACAGATACGCAGTATTTT	CAWIPIWTSGGTDTQYF
15	.	TRBV7-2	TRBD2	TRBJ2-5	TGTGCCAGCAGCTTCCAGCGGGGAGATCAAGAGACCCAGTACTTC	CASSFQRGDQETQYF
17	few	TRBV27	.	TRBJ2-3	TGTGCCAGCTGCCCCTTGCGGGGGCCAACTAGCACAGATACGCAGTATTTT	CASCPLRGPTSTDTQYF
13	.	TRBV7-9	.	TRBJ2-3	TGTGCCAGCAGAGGGGCAGGGGCCGATACGCAGTATTTT	CASRGAGADTQYF
15	.	TRBV5-1	TRBD1	TRBJ2-7	TGCGCCAGCAGCTCCCAGGGGACAGGTTCAGGGGAGCAGTACTTC	CASSSQGTGSGEQYF
15	few	TRBV7-9	.	TRBJ2-5	TGTGCCAGCAGCTTAGTAAGGGGAATCCAAGAGACCCAGTACTTC	CASSLVRGIQETQYF
15	.	TRBV7-9	.	TRBJ2-1	TGTGCCAGCAGCCCCCCCGGGATCCTGTTCAATGAGCAGTTCTTC	CASSPPGILFNEQFF
15	few	TRBV28	TRBD1	TRBJ1-4	TGTGCCAGCAGAACCCAGGGACAGGGGTCTGGAAAACTGTTTTTT	CASRTQGQGSGKLFF
17	.	TRBV13	TRBD1	TRBJ2-2	TGTGCCAGCAGCTTATTTCCCAGGGGGCGCGACACCGGGGAGCTGTTTTTT	CASSLFPRGRDTGELFF
14	.	TRBV5-5	.	TRBJ2-5	TGTGCCAGCAGCTGGAGCGTCGGCCAAGAGACCCAGTACTTC	CASSWSVGQETQYF
15	.	TRBV5-1	TRBD1	TRBJ1-1	TGCGCCAGCAGCTTGAGGGGGCCGACGAACACTGAAGCTTTCTTT	CASSLRGPTNTEAFF
11	.	TRBV7-9	.	TRBJ2-1	TGTGCCAGCAGTTCCGGCAATGAGCAGTTCTTC	CASSSGNEQFF
16	.	TRBV4-1	TRBD1	TRBJ2-7	TGCGCCAGCAGCCGGCTCCCCGGGACAGACCTCTACGAGCAGTACTTC	CASSRLPGTDLYEQYF
15	few	TRBV7-9	TRBD2	TRBJ2-7	TGTGCCAGCAGCTTAGAGCCGGGGGGGCTCTACGAGCAGTACTTC	CASSLEPGGLYEQYF
14	few	TRBV9	.	TRBJ1-1	TGTGCCAGCAGCCCTCGGGCGGGGAACACTGAAGCTTTCTTT	CASSPRAGNTEAFF
15	.	TRBV14	.	TRBJ1-6	TGTGCCAGCAGCCTACCCGGGACACCCGATTCACCCCTCCACTTT	CASSLPGTPDSPLHF
12	.	TRBV19	.	TRBJ2-7	TGTGCCAGTAGTTCCCAGGGCTACGAGCAGTACTTC	CASSSQGYEQYF
14	once	TRBV7-3	TRBD2	TRBJ2-1	TGTGCCAGCAGCTTAATCGGGGGGGCCAAAGAGCAGTTCTTC	CASSLIGGAKEQFF
14	few	TRBV19	TRBD1	TRBJ2-3	TGTGCCAGTAGTCCGGGGGACAGGGGAGATACGCAGTATTTT	CASSPGDRGDTQYF
13	.	TRBV7-9	.	TRBJ2-3	TGTGCCAGCAGCTCTGTCGGTTTCGATACGCAGTATTTT	CASSSVGFDTQYF
12	.	TRBV7-2	.	TRBJ2-1	TGTGCCAGCAGGTCTATTGGCAATGAGCAGTTCTTC	CASRSIGNEQFF
15	few	TRBV4-2	.	TRBJ1-6	TGTGCCAGCAGCCAAGGGAGCTCCTATAATTCACCCCTCCACTTT	CASSQGSSYNSPLHF
15	few	TRBV7-3	.	TRBJ2-2	TGTGCCAGCAGCTTAATCCCCAAGAACACCGGGGAGCTGTTTTTT	CASSLIPKNTGELFF
14	few	TRBV2	.	TRBJ1-5	TGTGCCAGCAGCCTTGGACAGTACAATCAGCCCCAGCATTTT	CASSLGQYNQPQHF
13	.	TRBV7-2	.	TRBJ1-2	TGTGCCAGCAGCCCACAGGGCCAATATGGCTACACCTTC	CASSPQGQYGYTF
15	few	TRBV4-3	.	TRBJ1-1	TGCGCCAGCAGCCAAGAGGGGGGAGTGAACACTGAAGCTTTCTTT	CASSQEGGVNTEAFF
14	few	TRBV5-8	.	TRBJ2-3	TGTGCCAGCATCTTACAGGGTCTTGCAGATACGCAGTATTTT	CASILQGLADTQYF